This TCR beta chain was documented in a study of cytomegalovirus exposure and HLA in healthy donors. Across the whole study: T cells numbering around 200 million yielded approximately 120 million unique TCR beta sequences in an earlier analysis. Study-level points and caveats: Immune exposure data for these donors was limited to CMV serostatus. HLA alleles were associated with 15,000 to 20,000 TCR beta sequences in a later analysis at 0.05 false discovery rate.

This clone has only one observation. Its target is unknown. V trimming: 10 bases; J trimming: 4 bases; junction bases outside the gene matches: 8. The germline V gene has CDR1 ENHRY and CDR2 SYGVKD. There are 13 residues in the CDR3. Every donor was a healthy person donating bone marrow. PCR employed 60 Vbeta and 13 Jbeta primers. Profiled with immunoSEQ multiplex PCR; TCRdb holds only in-frame clones, not every one. The sample holds roughly 140,000 clones, 80% seen once. Sequencing input: PBMCs. The V and J genes are TRBV10-3 and TRBJ2-7; 9 bases align to TRBD1. The receptor comes from a man aged 30 to 39 in good health and CMV-seronegative. The CDR3 DNA reads TGTGCCACCGGGACAGGGATTCGGTACGAGCAGTACTTC. The encoded protein is CATGTGIRYEQYF.